This TCR beta chain was observed in a study of T cell changes during pregnancy in multiple sclerosis. CDR3 length: 14 amino acids. V was trimmed by 1 base and J by 7 bases, leaving 14 bases between them. In germline, CDR1 is LGHNT, CDR2 FRNRAP. Libraries were prepared by immunoSEQ multiplex PCR; TCRdb keeps only in-frame clonotypes and omits some of them. This sample has 50,000 to 65,000 clones, with approximately 95% found just once. The rearrangement links TRBV12-5 to TRBJ2-7, with a possible D match to TRBD1 (5 bases). The receptor comes from a female donor with multiple sclerosis, enrolled in a pregnancy study. Specimen: CD8+ T cells from peripheral blood mononuclear cells, collected in the second trimester of pregnancy. The CDR3 region is CASGLGHRPREQYF. In DNA, the CDR3 is TGTGCTAGTGGTTTGGGACACAGGCCTAGGGAGCAGTACTTC.